Described below is a single T cell receptor (beta chain) sequence and its context. These data belong to a study of blood T cell repertoires in COVID-19. The overall study: PBMCs, B-cell-depleted T cells, or T cells were the source of the cDNA or gDNA that made up the material.

V was clipped by 3 bases and J by 5 bases, with 14 bases between them. The length of the CDR3 is 15 residues. The germline V gene encodes CDR1 KGHSH and CDR2 LQKENI. Original handling: Counts of nucleated cells, estimated from reference gene primer amplification, were obtained. Generated by immunoSEQ multiplex PCR, the TCRdb table keeps only in-frame clones and is missing some. V and J calls and clone size follow that table, whereas D and trimming were derived from the DNA. The table shows about 130,000 clones, with about 76% occurring only once. Patients from Seattle were sampled longitudinally, starting during active infection.

Sequenced: peripheral blood. This clonotype was sampled from a woman between 65 and 79 years old with COVID-19, enrolled during active disease. This rearrangement joins TRBV18 to TRBJ2-1; tentative D call: TRBD1 (5 bases). The CDR3 is CASSPSLKGHNEQFF. The DNA of the CDR3 is TGTGCCAGCTCACCGTCACTAAAGGGGCACAATGAGCAGTTCTTC.